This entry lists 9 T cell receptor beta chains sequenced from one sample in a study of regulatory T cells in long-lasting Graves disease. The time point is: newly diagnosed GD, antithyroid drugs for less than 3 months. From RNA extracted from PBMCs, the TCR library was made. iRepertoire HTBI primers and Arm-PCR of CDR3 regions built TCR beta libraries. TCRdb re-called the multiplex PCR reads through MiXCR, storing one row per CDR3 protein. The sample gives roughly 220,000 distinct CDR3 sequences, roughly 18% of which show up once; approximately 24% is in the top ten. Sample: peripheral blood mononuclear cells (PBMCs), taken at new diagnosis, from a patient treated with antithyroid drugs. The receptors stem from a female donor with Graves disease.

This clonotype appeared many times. DNA of the CDR3: TGTGCCAGCAGTTTCCAGGTCCGAGGCACCGGGGAGCTGTTTTTT. This codes for CASSFQVRGTGELFF. This chain links TRBV12-3 or TRBV12-4 with TRBJ2-2; D uncertain. The V and J ends lost 3 bases and 4 bases respectively, with 12 bases between them. The CDR3 consists of 15 residues.

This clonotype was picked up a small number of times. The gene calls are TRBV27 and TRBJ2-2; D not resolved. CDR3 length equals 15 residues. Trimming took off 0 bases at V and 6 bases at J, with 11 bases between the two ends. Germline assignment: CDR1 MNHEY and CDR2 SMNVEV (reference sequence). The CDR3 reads CASSLSSGLSGELFF. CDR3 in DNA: TGTGCCAGCAGTTTATCATCGGGTTTATCCGGGGAGCTGTTTTTT.

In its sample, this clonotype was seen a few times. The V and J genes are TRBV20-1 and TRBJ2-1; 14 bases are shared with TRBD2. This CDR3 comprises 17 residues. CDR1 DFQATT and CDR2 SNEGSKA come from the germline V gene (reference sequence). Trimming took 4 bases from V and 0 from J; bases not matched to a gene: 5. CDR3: CSAIGLAGGSSYNEQFF. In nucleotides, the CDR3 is TGCAGTGCTATTGGACTAGCGGGAGGTAGCTCCTACAATGAGCAGTTCTTC.

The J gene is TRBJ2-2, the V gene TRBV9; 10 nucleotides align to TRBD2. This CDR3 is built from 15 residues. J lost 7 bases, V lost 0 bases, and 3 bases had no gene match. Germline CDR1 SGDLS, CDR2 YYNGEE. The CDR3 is CASSVGTSGFGELFF. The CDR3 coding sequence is TGTGCCAGCAGCGTAGGGACTAGCGGTTTCGGGGAGCTGTTTTTT. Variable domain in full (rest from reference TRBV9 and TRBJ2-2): DSGVTQTPKHLITATGQRVTLRCSPRSGDLSVYWYQQSLDQGLQFLIQYYNGEERAKGNILERFSAQQFPDLHSELNLSSLELGDSALYFCASSVGTSGFGELFFGEGSRLTVL.

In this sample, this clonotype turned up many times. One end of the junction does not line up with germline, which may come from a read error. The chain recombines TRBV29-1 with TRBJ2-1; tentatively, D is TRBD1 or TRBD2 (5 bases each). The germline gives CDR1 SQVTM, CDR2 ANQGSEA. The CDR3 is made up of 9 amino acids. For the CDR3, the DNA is TGCAGCGCAGGGACCGTCCCTCTCTTC. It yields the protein CSAGTVPLF.

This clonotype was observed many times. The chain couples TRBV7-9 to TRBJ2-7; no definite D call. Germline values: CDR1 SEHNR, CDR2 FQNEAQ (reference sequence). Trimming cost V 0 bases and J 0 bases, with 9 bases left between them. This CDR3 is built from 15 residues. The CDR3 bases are TGTGCCAGCAGCTTAGCGTTCGGCACCTCCTACGAGCAGTACTTC. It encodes CASSLAFGTSYEQYF.

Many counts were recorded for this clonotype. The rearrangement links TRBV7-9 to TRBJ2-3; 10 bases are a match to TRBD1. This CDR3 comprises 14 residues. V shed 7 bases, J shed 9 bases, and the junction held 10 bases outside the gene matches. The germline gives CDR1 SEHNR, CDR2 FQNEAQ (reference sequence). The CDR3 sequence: CASTWTGGRLTQYF. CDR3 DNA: TGTGCCAGCACCTGGACAGGGGGTCGGTTAACGCAGTATTTT.

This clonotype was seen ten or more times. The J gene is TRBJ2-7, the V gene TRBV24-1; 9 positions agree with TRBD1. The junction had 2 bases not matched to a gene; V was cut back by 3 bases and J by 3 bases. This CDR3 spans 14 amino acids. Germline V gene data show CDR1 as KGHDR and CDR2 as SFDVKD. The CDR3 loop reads CATSDGGQGYEQYF. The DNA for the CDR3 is TGTGCCACCAGTGATGGGGGACAGGGCTACGAGCAGTACTTC.

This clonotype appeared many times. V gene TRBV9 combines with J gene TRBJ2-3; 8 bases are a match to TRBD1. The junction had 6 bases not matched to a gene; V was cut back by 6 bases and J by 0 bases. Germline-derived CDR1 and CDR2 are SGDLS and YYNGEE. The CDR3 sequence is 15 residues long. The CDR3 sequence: CASTQGAASTDTQYF. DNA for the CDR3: TGTGCCAGCACCCAGGGGGCCGCTAGCACAGATACGCAGTATTTT.